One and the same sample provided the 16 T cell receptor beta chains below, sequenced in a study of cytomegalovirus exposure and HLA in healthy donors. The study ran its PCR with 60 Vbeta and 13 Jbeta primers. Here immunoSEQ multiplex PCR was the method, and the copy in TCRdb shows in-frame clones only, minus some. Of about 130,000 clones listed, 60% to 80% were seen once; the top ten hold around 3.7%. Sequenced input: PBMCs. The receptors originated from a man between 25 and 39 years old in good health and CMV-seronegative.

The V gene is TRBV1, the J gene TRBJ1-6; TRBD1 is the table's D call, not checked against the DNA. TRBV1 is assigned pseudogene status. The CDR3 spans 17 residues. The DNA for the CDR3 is TGCACCAGCAGCCAAGATAGACGAGACAGGGAAGGTTCACCCCTCCACTTT. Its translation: CTSSQDRRDREGSPLHF.

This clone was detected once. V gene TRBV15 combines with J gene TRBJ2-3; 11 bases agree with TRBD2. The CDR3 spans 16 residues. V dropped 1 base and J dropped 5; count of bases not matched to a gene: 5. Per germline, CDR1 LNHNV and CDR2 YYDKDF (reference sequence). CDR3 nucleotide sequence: TGTGCCACCAGCAGAGGGCTAGCGGGGGGCAGAGATACGCAGTATTTT. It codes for CATSRGLAGGRDTQYF.

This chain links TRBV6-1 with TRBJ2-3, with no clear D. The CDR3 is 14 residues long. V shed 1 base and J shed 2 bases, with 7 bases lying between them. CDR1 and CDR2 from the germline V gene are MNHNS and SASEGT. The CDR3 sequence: CASSEGANTDTQYF. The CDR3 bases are TGTGCCAGCAGTGAAGGTGCGAACACAGATACGCAGTATTTT.

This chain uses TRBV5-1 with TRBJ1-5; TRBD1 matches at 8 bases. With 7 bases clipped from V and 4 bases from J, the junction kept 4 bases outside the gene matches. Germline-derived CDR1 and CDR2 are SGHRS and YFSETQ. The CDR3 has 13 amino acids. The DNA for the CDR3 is TGCGCCAGCCCGGGACAGGTTAATCAGCCCCAGCATTTT. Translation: CASPGQVNQPQHF.

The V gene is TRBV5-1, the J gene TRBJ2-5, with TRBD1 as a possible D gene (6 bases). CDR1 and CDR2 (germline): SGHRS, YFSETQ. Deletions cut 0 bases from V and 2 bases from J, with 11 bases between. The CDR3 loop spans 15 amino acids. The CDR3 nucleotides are TGCGCCAGCAGCTTGGGGACAGCCCTGCAAGAGACCCAGTACTTC. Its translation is CASSLGTALQETQYF.

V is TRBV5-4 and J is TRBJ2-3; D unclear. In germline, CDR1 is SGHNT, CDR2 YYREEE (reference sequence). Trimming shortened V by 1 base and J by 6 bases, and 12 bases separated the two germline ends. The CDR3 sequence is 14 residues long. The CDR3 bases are TGTGCCAGCAGCTTGTTCGACAACCGGGATACGCAGTATTTT. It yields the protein CASSLFDNRDTQYF.

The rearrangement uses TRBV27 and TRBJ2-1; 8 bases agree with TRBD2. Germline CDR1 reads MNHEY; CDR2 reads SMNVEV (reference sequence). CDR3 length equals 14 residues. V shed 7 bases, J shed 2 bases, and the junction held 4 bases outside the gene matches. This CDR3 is CASMGGGTYNEQFF. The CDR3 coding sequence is TGTGCCAGCATGGGCGGGGGGACCTACAATGAGCAGTTCTTC.

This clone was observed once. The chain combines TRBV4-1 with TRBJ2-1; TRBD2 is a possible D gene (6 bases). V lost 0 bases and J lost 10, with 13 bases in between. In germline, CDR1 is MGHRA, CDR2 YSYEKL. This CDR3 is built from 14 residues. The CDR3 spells CASSQEGYGGEQFF. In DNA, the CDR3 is TGCGCCAGCAGCCAAGAAGGATATGGGGGGGAGCAGTTCTTC.

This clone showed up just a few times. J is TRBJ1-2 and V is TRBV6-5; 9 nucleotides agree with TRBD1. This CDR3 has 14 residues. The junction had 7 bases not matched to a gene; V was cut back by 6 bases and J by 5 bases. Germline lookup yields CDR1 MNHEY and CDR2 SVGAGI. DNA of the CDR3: TGTGCCAGCAGGCGGGGGACAGGGATTTATGGCTACACCTTC. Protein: CASRRGTGIYGYTF.

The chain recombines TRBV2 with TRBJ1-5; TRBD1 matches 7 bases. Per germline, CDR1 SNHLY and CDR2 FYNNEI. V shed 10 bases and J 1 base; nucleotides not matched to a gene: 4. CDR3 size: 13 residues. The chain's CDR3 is CATQGESNQPQHF. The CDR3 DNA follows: TGTGCCACCCAGGGGGAGAGCAATCAGCCCCAGCATTTT.

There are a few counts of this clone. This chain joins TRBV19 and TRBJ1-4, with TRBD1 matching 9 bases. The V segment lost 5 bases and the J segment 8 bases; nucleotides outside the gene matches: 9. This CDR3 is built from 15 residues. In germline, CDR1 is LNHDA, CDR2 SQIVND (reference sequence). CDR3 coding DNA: TGTGCCAGTAGTCTACAGGGGGCCAGTTGGGAAAAACTGTTTTTT. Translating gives CASSLQGASWEKLFF.

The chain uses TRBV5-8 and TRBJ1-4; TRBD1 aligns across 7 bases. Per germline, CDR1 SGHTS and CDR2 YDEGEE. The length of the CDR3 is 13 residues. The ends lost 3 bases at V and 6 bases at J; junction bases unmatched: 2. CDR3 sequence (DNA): TGTGCCAGCAGCTCCGGGACAGATGAAAAACTGTTTTTT. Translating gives CASSSGTDEKLFF. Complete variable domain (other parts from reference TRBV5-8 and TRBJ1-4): EAGVTQSPTHLIKTRGQQATLRCSPISGHTSVYWYQQALGLGLQFLLWYDEGEERNRGNFPPRFSGRQFPNYSSELNVNALELEDSALYLCASSSGTDEKLFFGSGTQLSVL.

CDR3 protein: CASSFAGYSGNTIYF. The CDR3 DNA is TGTGCCAGCAGTTTCGCAGGGTACTCTGGAAACACCATATATTTT. V is TRBV5-8 and J is TRBJ1-3, with D possibly being TRBD1 (5 bases). CDR3 size: 15 residues. In germline, CDR1 is SGHTS, CDR2 YDEGEE. Trimming pared 5 bases from V and 0 bases from J, leaving 12 bases between. The whole variable domain, remainder taken from reference TRBV5-8 and TRBJ1-3, is EAGVTQSPTHLIKTRGQQATLRCSPISGHTSVYWYQQALGLGLQFLLWYDEGEERNRGNFPPRFSGRQFPNYSSELNVNALELEDSALYLCASSFAGYSGNTIYFGEGSWLTVV.

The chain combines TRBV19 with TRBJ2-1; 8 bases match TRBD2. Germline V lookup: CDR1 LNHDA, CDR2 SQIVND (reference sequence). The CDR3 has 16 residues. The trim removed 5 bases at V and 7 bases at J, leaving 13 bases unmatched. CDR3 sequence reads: CASSESIAGRWNEQFF. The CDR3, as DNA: TGTGCCAGTAGTGAATCAATAGCGGGGAGGTGGAATGAGCAGTTCTTC.

The CDR3 DNA follows: TGTGCCAGCAGCCCGAGGGTCTTCACTGAAGCTTTCTTT. Amino acid sequence: CASSPRVFTEAFF. The chain is built from TRBV7-2 and TRBJ1-1; D is ambiguous. CDR3 size: 13 residues. Trimming took 5 bases from V and 4 from J, leaving 11 bases between them. Per the germline V gene, CDR1 is SGHTA and CDR2 is FQGNSA. The variable domain in full, with the rest retrieved from reference TRBV7-2 and TRBJ1-1, is GAGVSQSPSNKVTEKGKDVELRCDPISGHTALYWYRQSLGQGLEFLIYFQGNSAPDKSGLPSDRFSAERTGGSVSTLTIQRTQQEDSAVYLCASSPRVFTEAFFGQGTRLTVV.

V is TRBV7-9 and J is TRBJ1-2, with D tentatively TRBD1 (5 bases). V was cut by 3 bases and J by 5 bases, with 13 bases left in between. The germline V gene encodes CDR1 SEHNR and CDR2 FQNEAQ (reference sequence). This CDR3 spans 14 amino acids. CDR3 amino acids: CASSLAGAEYGYTF. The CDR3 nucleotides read TGTGCCAGCAGCTTGGCTGGGGCCGAGTATGGCTACACCTTC.